This TCR beta chain derives from a study of human T cells and chemical hapten exposure (dated by TCRdb to the early 2020s). Broadly, across the study: For sensitization, 2% DPC in acetone was applied to a roughly 2 cm by roughly 2 cm area of upper inner arm skin. Blood for TCR sequencing was provided by twenty-nine alopecia patients at one to four time points (pre-sensitization, 2, 6 and 24 weeks). Libraries were combined into a pool for sequencing, and differences in TCR yield between samples came mainly from small differences in library volumes within the pool. Peripheral blood TCR repertoire changes were tracked in vivo in alopecia patients during primary and secondary sensitization to the hapten diphenylcyclopropenone (DPC). Weekly therapeutic DPC doses were additionally applied to the scalp of patients throughout the roughly 26-week study period. Patient blood was sampled pre-sensitization (week 0) and at 2, 6 and about 24 weeks after DPC sensitization. Most of the patients in the cohort were female, and the cohort covered alopecia areata with under or over 50% scalp involvement, alopecia totalis and alopecia universalis. Patch tests used Finn chambers with 0.01% DPC on the upper back, scored after 6 days by International Contact Dermatitis Research Group standards. Paper-wide results and their limitations: Patch test score correlated positively with the number of PT1 expanded TCRs, reaching significance at thresholds 8, 16 and 32 but not at 4. Alopecia, a presumed autoimmune disease, was present in all patients, so the immune response of the patients might differ from that of healthy individuals. After repeated subsampling, changes were observed in the strength of the expansion versus patch-test correlation and in the threshold at which the correlation became significant. Compared with pre-sensitization or healthy control sets, expanded TCRs formed significantly more large CDR3 similarity clusters, which is consistent with antigen-driven responses. The number of TCRs above 1 in 1000 frequency did not change with DPC sensitization; there was no evidence of global repertoire structure alterations.

Per the germline V gene, MNHEY is the CDR1 and SVGAGI is the CDR2. V is clipped by 0 bases and J by 4 bases, and the sequence between their germline boundaries is 5 bases long. The CDR3 covers 13 residues, taking in both the cysteine and the phenylalanine. Only the CDR3 DNA stays, 39 bases, in frame from base 1. Receptor libraries were prepared by RACE. TCRdb shows the sequencer as NextSeq 500. During library preparation, unique molecular identifiers were attached to individual cDNA molecules so that TCRs could be counted in a quantitative, reproducible way. From each blood RNA sample, both TCR alpha and TCR beta chains were sequenced. The source study handled its data this way. The median number of TCRs per sample was 95,638, ranging from about 20,000 to 700,000. V, J and CDR3 annotation of the TCR reads was carried out using the Decombinator software suite. Every sample was subsampled to the same number of TCRs (28,000) for the PS versus PT1 abundance plots. Expanded TCRs were defined as absent before sensitization and observed at least eight times at the 2-week time point. Clones were called with MiXCR by TCRdb after fastp trimmed the public reads at Q25, and only in-frame beta chains were retained. Rows with one shared CDR3 protein collapse into an entry with the most common genes and DNA. None of the V and J calls come from the authors' own analysis; TCRdb made them. The sample table contains 240,000 or so distinct CDR3 sequences; only one count was recorded for roughly 8.9% of them. Clones ranked in the top ten supply over 2% of the sample.

Interpreted using the paper, the time point label stands for: pre-sensitization, week 0. Sample treatment or condition, as interpreted from the label and publication: therapeutic diphenylcyclopropenone sensitization with weekly scalp DPC. Blood at each patch-test visit was drawn before the patch test was applied. Eligible patients were aged 18 to 70, diagnosed with alopecia, deemed suitable for DPC therapy, and excluded if pregnant. Total RNA was isolated from unfractionated whole blood collected in Tempus Blood RNA tubes. This clonotype was recorded a few times. The antigen it recognizes is unknown. No per-base quality is available; no much larger clone lies one base away.

Sample: whole blood, taken in connection with sensitization to the hapten diphenylcyclopropenone (DPC). This TCR was recovered from a woman aged 40 to 49 with alopecia areata. Some clones in this sample may be carry-over from other donors' samples. This chain is built from TRBV6-5 and TRBJ2-3; too little of a D gene remains to name it. The DNA sequence reads TGTGCCAGCAGTTACTCAGGGCCAGATACGCAGTATTTT. It codes for CASSYSGPDTQYF.